This is a list of T cell receptor beta chains from one sample in a study of cytomegalovirus exposure and HLA in healthy donors. TCRdb keeps only in-frame clones here, not all; method: immunoSEQ multiplex PCR. The profile shows over 75,000 clones, just under 85% of them singletons. The material sequenced was PBMCs. All receptors come from a woman under 30 in good health and CMV-seropositive. Each CDR3 is given with its conserved first and last residue. Each record gives: V gene, clone size, D gene, J gene, CDR3 protein, CDR3 DNA. A D gene is named only where the DNA matches it firmly. Expanded clones are given a class, and other clones once, few, many or no size at all.

TRBV10-2	-	-	TRBJ2-3	CAANLRDTQYF	TGCGCCGCGAACCTACGGGATACGCAGTATTTT
TRBV6-5	-	TRBD2	TRBJ2-7	CASSYLAGGRSYEQYF	TGTGCCAGCAGTTACCTAGCGGGAGGTAGGTCCTACGAGCAGTACTTC
TRBV19	once	-	TRBJ1-1	CASSGRENMNTEAFF	TGTGCCAGTAGTGGTCGGGAAAACATGAACACTGAAGCTTTCTTT
TRBV28	-	-	TRBJ2-5	CASRDSSQETQYF	TGTGCCAGCAGAGATAGTTCCCAAGAGACCCAGTACTTC
TRBV7-9	-	-	TRBJ1-4	CASSLRQQGFNEKLFF	TGTGCCAGCAGCTTACGCCAACAGGGTTTTAATGAAAAACTGTTTTTT
TRBV9	-	TRBD2	TRBJ2-2	CASSVGRSGDGTGELFF	TGTGCCAGCAGCGTAGGGAGGAGCGGGGATGGCACCGGGGAGCTGTTTTTT
TRBV14	once	-	TRBJ2-3	CASSHGQRTDTQYF	TGTGCCAGCAGCCATGGACAGCGCACAGATACGCAGTATTTT
TRBV2	-	-	TRBJ1-6	CASSGQNLGSPLHF	TGTGCCAGCAGTGGACAGAATTTGGGATCACCCCTCCACTTT
TRBV28	-	TRBD1	TRBJ1-2	CASLLAGGGGGYGYTF	TGTGCCAGCCTCTTGGCAGGGGGCGGCGGGGGCTATGGCTACACCTTC
TRBV5-8	-	TRBD1	TRBJ2-6	CASSLWTGAEANVLTF	TGTGCCAGCAGCTTGTGGACAGGGGCCGAGGCCAACGTCCTGACTTTC
TRBV7-8	-	TRBD2	TRBJ2-3	CASSKGLAGWDSTDTQYF	TGTGCCAGCAGCAAGGGACTAGCGGGGTGGGACAGCACAGATACGCAGTATTTT
TRBV10-3	-	-	TRBJ2-7	CAISESTKYEQYF	TGTGCCATCAGTGAGTCGACAAAATACGAGCAGTACTTC
TRBV27	-	TRBD1	TRBJ1-2	CASRGQAVYGYTF	TGTGCCAGCAGGGGACAGGCCGTATATGGCTACACCTTC
TRBV27	-	-	TRBJ1-1	CASSRQTNTEAFF	TGTGCCAGCAGCAGACAGACGAACACTGAAGCTTTCTTT
TRBV5-8	-	-	TRBJ1-1	CASSLGGGGVTEAFF	TGTGCCAGCAGCTTGGGTGGCGGGGGGGTCACTGAAGCTTTCTTT
TRBV7-6	-	-	TRBJ2-7	CASSLGGRRPGEQYF	TGTGCCAGCAGCTTGGGGGGGCGCAGGCCGGGGGAGCAGTACTTC
TRBV10-1	-	TRBD1	TRBJ2-5	CASSDFGTGEETQYF	TGCGCCAGCAGTGATTTTGGTACAGGGGAAGAGACCCAGTACTTC
TRBV5-1	many	TRBD1	TRBJ1-2	CASSAAGTGVGYTF	TGCGCCAGCAGCGCAGCCGGGACAGGGGTTGGCTACACCTTC
TRBV28	-	-	TRBJ2-1	CASRRTDYNEQFF	TGTGCCAGCAGAAGGACAGATTACAATGAGCAGTTCTTC
TRBV6-5	-	-	TRBJ2-7	CASSYGGGSAWKQYF	TGTGCCAGCAGTTACGGGGGCGGGAGTGCATGGAAGCAGTACTTC
TRBV29-1	once	TRBD1	TRBJ2-2	CSVRGGMDTGELFF	TGCAGCGTTCGAGGGGGCATGGACACCGGGGAGCTGTTTTTT
TRBV9	-	-	TRBJ2-2	CASSVGRSNTGELFF	TGTGCCAGCAGCGTAGGGCGGTCGAACACCGGGGAGCTGTTTTTT
TRBV27	-	-	TRBJ1-5	CASSFSGQFQPQHF	TGTGCCAGCAGTTTCTCAGGGCAGTTTCAGCCCCAGCATTTT
TRBV19	-	TRBD2	TRBJ2-7	CASSSLAGVYEQYF	TGTGCCAGTAGTTCGCTAGCGGGAGTCTACGAGCAGTACTTC
TRBV5-1	-	TRBD1	TRBJ1-4	CASSFGYRDSYNEKLFF	TGCGCCAGCAGCTTTGGTTACAGGGACAGCTATAATGAAAAACTGTTTTTT
TRBV4-2	-	-	TRBJ1-2	CASSQVSVYDGEYGYTF	TGTGCCAGCAGCCAAGTGTCGGTGTACGACGGGGAATATGGCTACACCTTC
TRBV27	-	TRBD1	TRBJ1-1	CASSTRDRARDTEAFF	TGTGCCAGCAGTACTAGGGACAGGGCGCGGGACACTGAAGCTTTCTTT
TRBV7-8	-	-	TRBJ1-2	CASSLGPGGYTF	TGTGCCAGCAGCTTAGGGCCGGGAGGCTACACCTTC
TRBV25-1	-	-	TRBJ1-6	CASSLPRGSPLHF	TGTGCCAGCAGTCTACCGCGGGGTTCACCCCTCCACTTT
TRBV7-9	-	-	TRBJ1-1	CASSFEWADSTEAFF	TGTGCCAGCAGCTTTGAGTGGGCAGACAGCACTGAAGCTTTCTTT
TRBV5-1	-	-	TRBJ2-7	CASSSKVEGGYEQYF	TGCGCCAGCAGCTCAAAGGTGGAAGGGGGATACGAGCAGTACTTC
TRBV30	-	-	TRBJ2-7	CAWSGPTVAYEQYF	TGTGCCTGGAGTGGCCCGACAGTGGCCTACGAGCAGTACTTC
TRBV28	-	TRBD1	TRBJ1-1	CASSYYRGTEAFF	TGTGCCAGCAGTTACTACAGGGGTACTGAAGCTTTCTTT
TRBV27	-	-	TRBJ2-3	CASSLDPADTQYF	TGTGCCAGCAGTTTAGATCCAGCAGATACGCAGTATTTT
TRBV5-6	-	TRBD2	TRBJ2-1	CASSYGTSGGEQFF	TGTGCCAGCAGCTACGGGACTAGCGGCGGGGAGCAGTTCTTC
TRBV13	-	TRBD2	TRBJ2-1	CASSPPPSGGYNEQFF	TGTGCCAGCAGCCCCCCCCCGAGCGGGGGTTACAATGAGCAGTTCTTC
TRBV25-1	-	-	TRBJ2-3	CASSMSPRTDEDTQYF	TGTGCCAGCAGCATGTCCCCCCGGACAGATGAAGATACGCAGTATTTT
TRBV19	few	TRBD2	TRBJ2-4	CASSPGGGLAGGPKNIQYF	TGTGCCAGTAGTCCTGGAGGGGGACTAGCGGGGGGTCCCAAAAACATTCAGTACTTC
TRBV5-4	-	TRBD1	TRBJ1-5	CASRGQSNQPQHF	TGTGCCAGCAGGGGACAGAGCAATCAGCCCCAGCATTTT
TRBV5-8	-	TRBD2	TRBJ2-7	CASGPGTSPYEQYF	TGTGCCAGCGGTCCCGGGACTAGCCCCTACGAGCAGTACTTC
TRBV4-1	-	-	TRBJ2-2	CASSQSVYRTGELFF	TGCGCCAGCAGCCAATCGGTTTATAGAACCGGGGAGCTGTTTTTT
TRBV4-2	-	-	TRBJ1-2	CASSQEGGGYGYTF	TGTGCCAGCAGCCAAGAGGGGGGGGGCTATGGCTACACCTTC
TRBV2	-	-	TRBJ2-4	CASSVVSEGTGNIQYF	TGTGCCAGCAGTGTGGTTTCGGAGGGAACGGGAAACATTCAGTACTTC
TRBV5-1	-	-	TRBJ1-5	CASSLAGIGPQHF	TGCGCCAGCAGCTTGGCAGGGATTGGGCCCCAGCATTTT
TRBV2	-	-	TRBJ2-5	CASSECWACHGRETQYF	TGTGCCAGCAGTGAGTGCTGGGCCTGCCATGGGCGAGAGACCCAGTACTTC
TRBV15	once	-	TRBJ2-1	CATSRDRDEQFF	TGTGCCACCAGCAGAGATCGGGATGAGCAGTTCTTC
TRBV5-6	-	-	TRBJ2-7	CASSRGHIYEQYF	TGTGCCAGCAGCCGAGGACACATCTACGAGCAGTACTTC
TRBV6-5	-	TRBD1	TRBJ1-3	CASRPDRVFGNTIYF	TGTGCCAGCAGGCCCGACAGGGTGTTCGGAAACACCATATATTTT
TRBV9	-	TRBD2	TRBJ2-1	CASSKGLAGSNEQFF	TGTGCCAGCAGCAAGGGACTAGCGGGCTCCAATGAGCAGTTCTTC
TRBV5-1	-	-	TRBJ1-2	CASSSAGTYGYTF	TGCGCCAGCAGCTCCGCAGGCACCTATGGCTACACCTTC
TRBV4-1	-	TRBD1	TRBJ1-2	CASSQKGGRDDYGYTF	TGCGCCAGCAGCCAAAAAGGGGGCAGGGATGACTATGGCTACACCTTC
TRBV6-6	medium-sized	-	TRBJ2-2	CASSPVTGTGELFF	TGTGCCAGCAGCCCCGTGACCGGGACCGGGGAGCTGTTTTTT
TRBV5-1	few	TRBD1	TRBJ1-4	CASSFEGGGEKLFF	TGCGCCAGCAGCTTCGAAGGGGGCGGTGAAAAACTGTTTTTT
TRBV28	-	TRBD1	TRBJ1-2	CASILSGGQGYTF	TGTGCCAGCATCCTATCAGGGGGCCAAGGCTACACCTTC
TRBV18	-	TRBD1	TRBJ1-2	CASSPPGTGVANYGYTF	TGTGCCAGCTCACCACCGGGCACAGGGGTAGCTAACTATGGCTACACCTTC
TRBV27	-	TRBD2	TRBJ2-3	CASSQTLAGGTDTQYF	TGTGCCAGCAGCCAAACACTAGCGGGGGGCACAGATACGCAGTATTTT
TRBV25-1	-	TRBD2	TRBJ2-5	CASSDLAGGGETQYF	TGTGCCAGCAGTGACCTAGCGGGAGGTGGAGAGACCCAGTACTTC
TRBV6-5	-	-	TRBJ1-6	CASRFQRLNSPLHF	TGTGCCAGCAGGTTTCAGAGACTGAATTCACCCCTCCACTTT